This T cell receptor (beta chain) was captured in a study of shared clonotypes between healthy human individuals. Study overall: Each donor's CD8 memory used one plate, CD8 naive two, each CD4 subset three.

Note on this clone: What it binds is unknown. Other DNA sequences in this specimen translate into the identical CDR3.

Clones were read by immunoSEQ multiplex PCR, and TCRdb kept only the in-frame ones, dropping some. The sample consists of some 2.4 million clones, 93% of them appearing once. Per germline, CDR1 MNHNS and CDR2 SASEGT. The CDR3 sequence is 13 residues long. V lost 6 bases, J lost 3 bases, and 11 bases lay in between. Study-wide results and limits: Measured sharing among donors was expected to vary with sequencing depth.

The rearrangement uses TRBV6-1 and TRBJ1-1; D gene uncertain. The origin of this receptor is a man between 18 and 35 years old in good health. Some clones in this sample may be carry-over from other donors' samples. The sequenced sample consisted of naive CD4+ T cells from PBMCs. Subset reported: CD45RA+ positively selected. The CDR3 nucleotides read TGTGCCAGCAGAGATCGTGGGGACACTGAAGCTTTCTTT. It yields the protein CASRDRGDTEAFF.